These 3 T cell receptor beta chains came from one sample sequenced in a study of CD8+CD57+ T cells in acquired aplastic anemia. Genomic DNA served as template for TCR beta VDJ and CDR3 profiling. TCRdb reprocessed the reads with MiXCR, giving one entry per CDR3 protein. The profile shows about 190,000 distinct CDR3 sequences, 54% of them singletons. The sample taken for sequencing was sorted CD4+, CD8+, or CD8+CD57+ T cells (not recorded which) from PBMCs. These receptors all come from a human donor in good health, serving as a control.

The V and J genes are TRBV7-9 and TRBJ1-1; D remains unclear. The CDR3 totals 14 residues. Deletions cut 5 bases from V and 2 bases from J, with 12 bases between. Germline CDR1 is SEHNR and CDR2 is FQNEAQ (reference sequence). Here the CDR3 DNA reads TGTGCCAGCAGCCTGATGGCAGGAAACACTGAAGCTTTCTTT. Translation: CASSLMAGNTEAFF.

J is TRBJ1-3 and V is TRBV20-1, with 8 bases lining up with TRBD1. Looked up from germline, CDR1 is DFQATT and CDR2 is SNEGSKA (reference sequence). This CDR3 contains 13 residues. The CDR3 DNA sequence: TGCAGCGTTTCAGGACAGGGAGGAAACACCATATATTTT. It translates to CSVSGQGGNTIYF.

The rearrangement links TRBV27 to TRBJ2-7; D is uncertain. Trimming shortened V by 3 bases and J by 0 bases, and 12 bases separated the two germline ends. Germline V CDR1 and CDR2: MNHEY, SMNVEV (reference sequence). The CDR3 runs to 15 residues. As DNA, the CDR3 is TGTGCCAGCAGTTTGTCACAGTATAGCTCCTACGAGCAGTACTTC. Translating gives CASSLSQYSSYEQYF.